This T cell receptor (beta chain) emerged from a study of OX40 agonist ivuxolimab in advanced cancers. Study details: It was ivuxolimab, an agonistic anti-OX40 (CD134) antibody, that patients were treated with.

Assay: immunoSEQ multiplex PCR; the TCRdb copy retains only in-frame clones and omits some. This sample has fewer than 100,000 clones, with around nine tenths found just once. In the case of this clone: Its antigen is still unknown.

Trimming pared 1 base from V and 2 bases from J, leaving 5 bases between. Germline V gene lookup returns CDR1 LNHDA and CDR2 SQIVND (reference sequence). The CDR3 totals 13 residues. Study-level results: Doses of 0.1 to 3.0 mg/kg were accompanied by clonal expansion of CD4+ and CD8+ blood T cells by week 6.

The sample here was CD4+ or CD8+ T cells sorted from blood, taken in a trial of the OX40 agonist ivuxolimab. The chain employs TRBV19 and TRBJ2-5, with D unresolved. This receptor was taken from an adult with an advanced solid tumor such as melanoma, head and neck, liver or kidney cancer. The CDR3 bases are TGTGCCAGTAGTATAGCCGCGCAAGAGACCCAGTACTTC. It yields the protein CASSIAAQETQYF.